This TCR beta chain derives from a study of cytomegalovirus exposure and HLA in healthy donors. Whole-study findings and limits: In a later analysis, productive TCRs from donors in an Asian-associated ancestry cluster reportedly carried fewer N-insertions than the cohort mean.

A word on this clone: Its antigen remains unidentified.

Germline V gene sequence: CDR1 MNHEY, CDR2 SMNVEV (reference sequence). This CDR3 has 13 residues. Trimming took off 7 bases at V and 3 bases at J, with 10 bases between the two ends. In the PCR, 60 Vbeta and 13 Jbeta primers were used. Libraries were prepared by immunoSEQ multiplex PCR; TCRdb keeps only in-frame clonotypes and omits some of them. The table lists about 180,000 clones, over 80% of them singletons. The TCR originated in a middle-aged man in good health and CMV-seronegative. Material for sequencing was PBMCs. The chain couples TRBV27 to TRBJ2-1; a weak D match, TRBD1 (5 bases). The CDR3 region has the DNA TGTGCCAGCAAAAGGGGTCTCTACAATGAGCAGTTCTTC. Its protein is CASKRGLYNEQFF.